Listed below are T cell receptor beta chains from one sample, sequenced in a study of shared clonotypes between healthy human individuals. Using immunoSEQ multiplex PCR, the repertoire was profiled, and TCRdb retains in-frame clones only, with some absent. The top ten hold 12% of the sample, which has about 490,000 clones, around 80% seen once. The sequenced sample consisted of PBMCs. Receptor source: a woman between 40 and 50 years old in good health. Some clones in this sample may be carry-over from other donors' samples. The CDR3 runs from the conserved cysteine through the conserved F or W. A D gene is named only where the DNA matches it firmly. Some rows mark clone size as missing; the rest say once, few, many or name a class of expanded clone.

d_gene: -; j_gene: TRBJ1-1; v_gene: TRBV10-3; abundance: -; len: 14; CDR3aa: CAVTIQGTNTEAFF; CDR3nt: TGTGCCGTTACGATACAGGGTACGAACACTGAAGCTTTCTTT
d_gene: -; j_gene: TRBJ2-5; v_gene: TRBV27; abundance: -; len: 17; CDR3aa: CASSLMAGGGPKETQYF; CDR3nt: TGTGCCAGCAGTTTGATGGCGGGTGGGGGGCCCAAAGAGACCCAGTACTTC
d_gene: TRBD1; j_gene: TRBJ2-7; v_gene: TRBV4-2; abundance: few; len: 15; CDR3aa: CASSQGTGAVYEQYF; CDR3nt: TGTGCCAGCAGCCAAGGGACAGGGGCCGTTTACGAGCAGTACTTC
d_gene: -; j_gene: TRBJ2-2; v_gene: TRBV4-3; abundance: -; len: 15; CDR3aa: CASSQARQNTGELFF; CDR3nt: TGCGCCAGCAGCCAAGCCCGCCAGAACACCGGGGAGCTGTTTTTT
d_gene: TRBD1; j_gene: TRBJ2-1; v_gene: TRBV7-8; abundance: -; len: 17; CDR3aa: CASSLAGTGRIYNEQFF; CDR3nt: TGTGCCAGCAGCTTAGCCGGGACAGGGAGAATCTACAATGAGCAGTTCTTC
d_gene: -; j_gene: TRBJ2-1; v_gene: TRBV7-3; abundance: -; len: 16; CDR3aa: CASSLLGTSSYNEQFF; CDR3nt: TGTGCCAGCAGCTTACTTGGAACTAGCTCCTACAATGAGCAGTTCTTC
d_gene: TRBD1; j_gene: TRBJ2-3; v_gene: TRBV7-9; abundance: -; len: 16; CDR3aa: CASSDRTGLGTDTQYF; CDR3nt: TGTGCCAGCAGCGACCGGACAGGGTTGGGGACAGATACGCAGTATTTT
d_gene: -; j_gene: TRBJ2-7; v_gene: TRBV18; abundance: -; len: 13; CDR3aa: CASSAGRTYEQYF; CDR3nt: TGTGCCAGCTCAGCAGGGCGGACCTACGAGCAGTACTTC
d_gene: TRBD2; j_gene: TRBJ2-5; v_gene: TRBV11-2; abundance: -; len: 14; CDR3aa: CASSQRGVRETQYF; CDR3nt: TGTGCCAGCAGCCAACGGGGGGTTCGGGAGACCCAGTACTTC
d_gene: TRBD1; j_gene: TRBJ1-2; v_gene: TRBV7-9; abundance: -; len: 13; CDR3aa: CASSYGQGGGYTF; CDR3nt: TGTGCCAGCAGTTACGGACAGGGTGGAGGCTACACCTTC
d_gene: -; j_gene: TRBJ2-3; v_gene: TRBV18; abundance: -; len: 13; CDR3aa: CASSPVRQDTQYF; CDR3nt: TGTGCCAGCTCACCAGTGCGACAAGATACGCAGTATTTT
d_gene: -; j_gene: TRBJ1-5; v_gene: TRBV28; abundance: -; len: 15; CDR3aa: CASSLSRAVGQPQHF; CDR3nt: TGTGCCAGCAGTTTATCCAGGGCGGTGGGCCAGCCCCAGCATTTT
d_gene: -; j_gene: TRBJ2-7; v_gene: TRBV11-3; abundance: -; len: 14; CDR3aa: CASSLDGRAYEQYF; CDR3nt: TGTGCCAGCAGCTTAGATGGGCGGGCCTACGAGCAGTACTTC
d_gene: -; j_gene: TRBJ2-7; v_gene: TRBV5-1; abundance: -; len: 18; CDR3aa: CASSTSRQGWPPPYEQYF; CDR3nt: TGCGCCAGCAGCACCAGTCGGCAGGGCTGGCCTCCACCCTACGAGCAGTACTTC
d_gene: -; j_gene: TRBJ2-6; v_gene: TRBV7-2; abundance: -; len: 15; CDR3aa: CASSDDSSGANVLTF; CDR3nt: TGTGCCAGCAGCGATGATAGCTCTGGGGCCAACGTCCTGACTTTC
d_gene: -; j_gene: TRBJ2-5; v_gene: TRBV19; abundance: -; len: 15; CDR3aa: CASSNPGTPRETQYF; CDR3nt: TGTGCCAGTAGTAATCCGGGGACCCCCCGGGAGACCCAGTACTTC
d_gene: TRBD2; j_gene: TRBJ2-2; v_gene: TRBV9; abundance: -; len: 18; CDR3aa: CASSYSGPSGDPTGELFF; CDR3nt: TGTGCCAGCAGTTACTCTGGTCCTAGCGGGGACCCCACCGGGGAGCTGTTTTTT
d_gene: -; j_gene: TRBJ1-1; v_gene: TRBV5-1; abundance: -; len: 14; CDR3aa: CASSPGRAVTEAFF; CDR3nt: TGCGCCAGCAGTCCGGGGCGGGCGGTTACTGAAGCTTTCTTT
d_gene: TRBD1; j_gene: TRBJ1-6; v_gene: TRBV5-1; abundance: -; len: 14; CDR3aa: CASSQGQGTSPLHF; CDR3nt: TGCGCCAGCAGCCAGGGACAGGGGACATCACCCCTCCACTTT
d_gene: -; j_gene: TRBJ2-1; v_gene: TRBV18; abundance: -; len: 13; CDR3aa: CASSPSSYNEQFF; CDR3nt: TGTGCCAGCTCACCATCTAGCTACAATGAGCAGTTCTTC
d_gene: TRBD1; j_gene: TRBJ1-1; v_gene: TRBV19; abundance: -; len: 16; CDR3aa: CASSPIRQGWNTEAFF; CDR3nt: TGTGCCAGTAGCCCTATCAGACAGGGCTGGAACACTGAAGCTTTCTTT
d_gene: -; j_gene: TRBJ2-1; v_gene: TRBV28; abundance: -; len: 15; CDR3aa: CASSSKLGGNNEQFF; CDR3nt: TGTGCCAGCAGTTCGAAACTGGGAGGTAACAATGAGCAGTTCTTC
d_gene: TRBD1; j_gene: TRBJ1-3; v_gene: TRBV28; abundance: few; len: 16; CDR3aa: CASSGNRGVGGNTIYF; CDR3nt: TGTGCCAGCAGTGGCAACAGGGGAGTGGGTGGAAACACCATATATTTT
d_gene: -; j_gene: TRBJ2-7; v_gene: TRBV11-2; abundance: -; len: 13; CDR3aa: CASSLAPTYEQYF; CDR3nt: TGTGCCAGCAGCTTAGCCCCGACCTACGAGCAGTACTTC
d_gene: -; j_gene: TRBJ1-2; v_gene: TRBV15; abundance: -; len: 14; CDR3aa: CATSRVGGSYGYTF; CDR3nt: TGTGCCACCAGCAGGGTGGGGGGCAGCTATGGCTACACCTTC
d_gene: -; j_gene: TRBJ2-3; v_gene: TRBV6-5; abundance: -; len: 13; CDR3aa: CASSYSGRDTQYF; CDR3nt: TGTGCCAGCAGTTACTCAGGGCGGGATACGCAGTATTTT
d_gene: TRBD1; j_gene: TRBJ2-7; v_gene: TRBV6-5; abundance: -; len: 12; CDR3aa: CASRDRSGEQYF; CDR3nt: TGTGCCAGCCGGGACAGGAGTGGCGAGCAGTACTTC
d_gene: -; j_gene: TRBJ2-2; v_gene: TRBV28; abundance: -; len: 12; CDR3aa: CASIKNTGELFF; CDR3nt: TGTGCCAGCATCAAAAACACCGGGGAGCTGTTTTTT
d_gene: TRBD1; j_gene: TRBJ2-7; v_gene: TRBV6-6; abundance: -; len: 13; CDR3aa: CASSYGTGVEQYF; CDR3nt: TGTGCCAGCAGTTACGGGACAGGGGTCGAGCAGTACTTC
d_gene: -; j_gene: TRBJ1-5; v_gene: TRBV2; abundance: -; len: 16; CDR3aa: CASSVKAGDSNQPQHF; CDR3nt: TGTGCCAGCAGTGTTAAGGCAGGGGATAGCAATCAGCCCCAGCATTTT
d_gene: TRBD1; j_gene: TRBJ1-2; v_gene: TRBV11-2; abundance: -; len: 14; CDR3aa: CASSTRGLAYGYTF; CDR3nt: TGTGCCAGCAGCACCAGGGGGCTGGCCTATGGCTACACCTTC
d_gene: TRBD1; j_gene: TRBJ1-5; v_gene: TRBV5-1; abundance: few; len: 14; CDR3aa: CASSPDRGGQPQHF; CDR3nt: TGCGCCAGCAGCCCGGACAGGGGTGGCCAGCCCCAGCATTTT
d_gene: -; j_gene: TRBJ1-2; v_gene: TRBV28; abundance: -; len: 14; CDR3aa: CASSLIQEGYGYTF; CDR3nt: TGTGCCAGCAGTTTAATTCAGGAGGGCTATGGCTACACCTTC
d_gene: -; j_gene: TRBJ2-5; v_gene: TRBV11-2; abundance: once; len: 14; CDR3aa: CASSLFRGAETQYF; CDR3nt: TGTGCCAGCAGCTTATTCAGGGGCGCGGAGACCCAGTACTTC
d_gene: -; j_gene: TRBJ1-2; v_gene: TRBV23-1; abundance: few; len: 14; CDR3aa: CASSQAHFGYGYTF; CDR3nt: TGCGCCAGCAGTCAGGCGCATTTTGGGTATGGCTACACCTTC
d_gene: -; j_gene: TRBJ2-7; v_gene: TRBV28; abundance: -; len: 14; CDR3aa: CASREGTRGYEQYF; CDR3nt: TGTGCCAGCAGGGAAGGAACTAGAGGTTACGAGCAGTACTTC
d_gene: TRBD2; j_gene: TRBJ2-3; v_gene: TRBV28; abundance: -; len: 20; CDR3aa: CASSSHPLRLAGGPIDTQYF; CDR3nt: TGTGCCAGCAGTTCACACCCCTTGAGGCTAGCGGGAGGGCCTATAGATACGCAGTATTTT
d_gene: -; j_gene: TRBJ2-2; v_gene: TRBV21-1; abundance: -; len: 14; CDR3aa: CAFNRGRATGELFF; CDR3nt: TGTGCCTTTAACCGCGGGAGGGCCACCGGGGAGCTGTTTTTT
d_gene: TRBD2; j_gene: TRBJ2-5; v_gene: TRBV11-3; abundance: -; len: 17; CDR3aa: CASSPGGLAGSKETQYF; CDR3nt: TGTGCCAGCAGCCCTGGGGGACTAGCGGGTTCGAAAGAGACCCAGTACTTC
d_gene: -; j_gene: TRBJ1-4; v_gene: TRBV18; abundance: -; len: 14; CDR3aa: CASSPGQLGEKLFF; CDR3nt: TGTGCCAGCTCACCGGGGCAACTCGGTGAAAAACTGTTTTTT
d_gene: TRBD1; j_gene: TRBJ1-4; v_gene: TRBV5-1; abundance: few; len: 15; CDR3aa: CASRGTGGSDEKLFF; CDR3nt: TGCGCCAGCAGGGGGACAGGGGGAAGTGATGAAAAACTGTTTTTT
d_gene: -; j_gene: TRBJ2-3; v_gene: TRBV18; abundance: -; len: 14; CDR3aa: CASSPTGSTDTQYF; CDR3nt: TGTGCCAGCTCACCCACGGGTAGCACAGATACGCAGTATTTT